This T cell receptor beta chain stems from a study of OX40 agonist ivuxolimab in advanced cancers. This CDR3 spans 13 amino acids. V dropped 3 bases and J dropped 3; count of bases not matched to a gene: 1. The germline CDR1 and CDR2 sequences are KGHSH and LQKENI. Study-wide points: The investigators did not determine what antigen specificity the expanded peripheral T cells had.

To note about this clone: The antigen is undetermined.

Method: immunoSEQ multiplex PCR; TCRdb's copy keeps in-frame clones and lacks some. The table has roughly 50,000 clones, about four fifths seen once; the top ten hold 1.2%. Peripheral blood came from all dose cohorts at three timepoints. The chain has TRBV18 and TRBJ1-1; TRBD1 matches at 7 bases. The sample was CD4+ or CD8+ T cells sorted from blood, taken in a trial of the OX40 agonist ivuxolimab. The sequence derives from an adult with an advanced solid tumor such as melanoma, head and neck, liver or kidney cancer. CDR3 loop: CASSPGQDTEAFF. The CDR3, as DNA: TGTGCCAGCTCACCCGGACAGGACACTGAAGCTTTCTTT.